The source of this TCR beta chain is a study of shared clonotypes between healthy human individuals. Worth noting for this clone: Its antigen remains unidentified. A much larger clone lies one base from this, so it may be a read error. Other DNA sequences in the sample encode the same CDR3.

This CDR3 region has 11 residues. Trimming shortened V by 4 bases and J by 2 bases, and 3 bases separated the two germline ends. The germline CDR1 and CDR2 sequences are MNHEY and SMNVEV (reference sequence). CD45RO negativity and positive selection for CCR7 defined naive CD8 cells, a population that excluded terminally differentiated effector memory CD45RA+ cells. Generated by immunoSEQ multiplex PCR, the TCRdb table keeps only in-frame clones and is missing some. The sample lists about 650,000 clones; 95% were seen once. Study-wide findings and caveats: Researchers sampled only blood; tissue repertoires likely differ.

The sequencing input was naive CD8+ T cells sorted from blood. This rearrangement joins TRBV27 to TRBJ2-7, with D unresolved. This clonotype originated in a woman in her thirties in good health. The CDR3 here is CASSSPYEQYF. The CDR3 DNA sequence: TGTGCCAGCAGTTCCCCCTACGAGCAGTACTTC.